This T cell receptor beta chain was documented in a study of blood T cells in healthy people across ages. The V gene's germline CDR1 is PRHDT and CDR2 FYEKMQ (reference sequence). J lost 4 bases, V lost 4 bases, and 8 bases had no gene match. The CDR3 totals 15 residues. This clonotype was seen more than once but under ten times. Combining a sample-barcoded 5' primer with a J-beta primer mix, a second PCR ran for roughly 7 to 12 cycles. From the 5' RACE reads, TCRdb called clonotypes with MiXCR, one entry per CDR3 protein. The table includes hundreds of thousands of distinct CDR3 sequences, around 32% detected once.

This sequence originates from a woman of 80 years or more in good health. The genes are TRBV13 and TRBJ1-2; 8 bases agree with TRBD1. The specimen sequenced was blood. CDR3: CASSSLRGLIYGYTF. The DNA of the CDR3 is TGTGCCAGCAGCTCTCTCAGGGGGCTTATCTATGGCTACACCTTC.